This passage covers 18 T cell receptor beta chains from one sample sequenced in a study of blood T cell repertoires in COVID-19. Here immunoSEQ multiplex PCR was the method, and the copy in TCRdb shows in-frame clones only, minus some. Among roughly 300,000 clones listed, just under 90% were seen once. The sequenced sample was peripheral blood. These TCRs come from a woman in her twenties or thirties with COVID-19, enrolled during active disease.

The rearrangement joins TRBV10-3 to TRBJ1-2, with D possibly TRBD1 on 5 matching bases. This CDR3 contains 15 residues. CDR1 ENHRY and CDR2 SYGVKD come from the germline V gene. V gave up 0 bases and J gave up 1 base, with 9 bases separating them. CDR3 protein: CAISESTVFNYGYTF. CDR3 in DNA: TGTGCCATCAGTGAGTCGACAGTTTTTAACTATGGCTACACCTTC.

This sequence joins TRBV6-5 and TRBJ2-1; D may be TRBD1 (6 bases). Germline V gene data show CDR1 as MNHEY and CDR2 as SVGAGI. The CDR3 consists of 14 residues. Deletions cut 5 bases from V and 3 bases from J, with 11 bases between. In nucleotides, the CDR3 is TGTGCCAGCAGTCCACGGGACAACTACAATGAGCAGTTCTTC. It is translated as CASSPRDNYNEQFF.

J is TRBJ1-2 and V is TRBV2; the match to TRBD1 covers 9 bases. V dropped 3 bases and J dropped 8; count of bases not matched to a gene: 7. Germline V lookup: CDR1 SNHLY, CDR2 FYNNEI. The CDR3 covers 14 residues. Here the CDR3 DNA reads TGTGCCAGCAGTGACTCCGGACAGGGGAGCGGCTACACCTTC. Translated, it gives CASSDSGQGSGYTF.

The rearrangement joins TRBV5-1 to TRBJ2-5, with TRBD2 matching 9 bases. Per germline, CDR1 SGHRS and CDR2 YFSETQ. The CDR3 loop spans 16 amino acids. V was pared by 1 base and J by 2 bases, with 6 bases of the junction left unmatched. The CDR3 loop reads CASSLTAGGSQETQYF. The CDR3 DNA is TGCGCCAGCAGCTTGACGGCGGGGGGGAGTCAAGAGACCCAGTACTTC.

The rearrangement links TRBV2 to TRBJ1-2; D uncertain. The length of the CDR3 is 13 residues. V was clipped by 1 base and J by 4 bases, with 7 bases between them. CDR1 and CDR2 from the germline V gene are SNHLY and FYNNEI. CDR3 region: CASSEEAGYGYTF. CDR3 DNA sequence: TGTGCCAGCAGTGAAGAGGCGGGCTATGGCTACACCTTC. Filled out from reference TRBV2 and TRBJ1-2, the complete variable domain reads EPEVTQTPSHQVTQMGQEVILRCVPISNHLYFYWYRQILGQKVEFLVSFYNNEISEKSEIFDDQFSVERPDGSNFTLKIRSTKLEDSAMYFCASSEEAGYGYTFGSGTRLTVV.

V and J are TRBV18 and TRBJ2-1; D is possibly TRBD1 (6 bases). V lost 2 bases to trimming and J lost 1 base, with 12 bases between them. CDR3 length: 16 residues. Germline V gives CDR1 KGHSH, CDR2 LQKENI. CDR3 sequence (DNA): TGTGCCAGCTCACCAGACGACAGGCCATCCTACAATGAGCAGTTCTTC. Protein: CASSPDDRPSYNEQFF. The full variable domain, completed using reference TRBV18 and TRBJ2-1, is NAGVMQNPRHLVRRRGQEARLRCSPMKGHSHVYWYRQLPEEGLKFMVYLQKENIIDESGMPKERFSAEFPKEGPSILRIQQVVRGDSAAYFCASSPDDRPSYNEQFFGPGTRLTVL.

The rearrangement joins TRBV9 to TRBJ2-1; 9 bases match TRBD1. In germline, CDR1 is SGDLS, CDR2 YYNGEE. CDR3 length: 14 amino acids. The junction had 1 base not matched to a gene; V was cut back by 3 bases and J by 3 bases. The CDR3 protein is CASSATGGYNEQFF. DNA of the CDR3: TGTGCCAGCAGCGCGACAGGGGGCTACAATGAGCAGTTCTTC. Drawing the rest from reference TRBV9 and TRBJ2-1, the complete variable domain is DSGVTQTPKHLITATGQRVTLRCSPRSGDLSVYWYQQSLDQGLQFLIQYYNGEERAKGNILERFSAQQFPDLHSELNLSSLELGDSALYFCASSATGGYNEQFFGPGTRLTVL.

On this clone: Other DNA sequences within the sample encode an identical CDR3. This chain connects TRBV7-2 to TRBJ1-5; D remains ambiguous. V lost 1 base to trimming and J lost 5 bases, with 6 bases between them. Germline CDR1 SGHTA, CDR2 FQGNSA. The CDR3 sequence is 13 residues long. CDR3 in amino acids: CASSLGPDQPQHF. The CDR3 region has the DNA TGTGCCAGCAGCTTAGGTCCCGATCAGCCCCAGCATTTT.

V is TRBV18 and J is TRBJ2-7, with 7 bases that match TRBD2. The CDR3 is made up of 13 amino acids. In germline, CDR1 is KGHSH, CDR2 LQKENI. V was clipped by 3 bases and J by 6 bases; unmatched bases: 5. The CDR3 DNA reads as TGTGCCAGCTCACCCTCGAGGACTAGCGAGCAGTACGTC. Translation gives CASSPSRTSEQYV.

The chain has TRBV28 and TRBJ2-7; 9 bases are shared with TRBD1. After removal of 4 bases from V and 6 bases from J, the junction contained 4 bases not matched to a gene. CDR3 size: 13 residues. Germline V gene lookup returns CDR1 MDHEN and CDR2 SYDVKM. The CDR3 DNA sequence: TGTGCCAGCAGTTCGACAGGGGGTGGCGAGCAGTACGTC. It encodes CASSSTGGGEQYV.

The V gene is TRBV2, the J gene TRBJ1-5, with 9 bases matching TRBD1. The CDR3 has 14 residues. Germline trimming cut 3 bases from V and 4 bases from J; bases unmatched to any gene: 1. The V gene's germline CDR1 is SNHLY and CDR2 FYNNEI. The CDR3 nucleotides are TGTGCCAGCAGTGATGGGACAGGGAATCAGCCCCAGCATTTT. This encodes CASSDGTGNQPQHF.

V usage is TRBV27 and J usage is TRBJ2-3; 10 nucleotides line up with TRBD2. The J segment lost 2 bases and the V segment lost 6 bases, leaving 11 bases of the junction unmatched. The germline CDR1 and CDR2 sequences are MNHEY and SMNVEV (reference sequence). The length of the CDR3 is 17 residues. CDR3 in amino acids: CASSQERGGRDTDTQYF. CDR3 nucleotides: TGTGCCAGCAGCCAAGAGCGGGGGGGCCGGGACACAGATACGCAGTATTTT.

This clone is a singleton in its sample. The chain is built from TRBV6-6 and TRBJ2-7; D is perhaps TRBD1 (6 bases). CDR1 and CDR2 from the germline V gene are MNHNY and SVGAGI (reference sequence). The CDR3 spans 13 residues. The germline V and J ends were trimmed by 6 bases and 6 bases, with 15 bases remaining between them. The CDR3 region is CASSEGQSGEQYV. CDR3 sequence (DNA): TGTGCCAGCAGCGAAGGACAGTCGGGCGAGCAGTACGTC.

This clone was counted between two and nine times. CDR3 bases: TGCAGTGCTAGTGGACAGGGGGCGAATTATAATGGCTACACCTTC. Protein product: CSASGQGANYNGYTF. The J gene is TRBJ1-2, the V gene TRBV20-1, with 11 nucleotides matching TRBD1. The V gene end was trimmed by 3 bases and the J gene end by 6 bases; junction bases not matched to a gene: 9. Germline CDR1 and CDR2: DFQATT and SNEGSKA (reference sequence). This CDR3 region has 15 residues.

This rearrangement joins TRBV5-1 to TRBJ2-3, with 7 bases aligning to TRBD2. This CDR3 region has 17 residues. V shed 0 bases, J shed 1 base, and the junction held 8 bases outside the gene matches. Germline CDR1 is SGHRS and CDR2 is YFSETQ. The CDR3 nucleotides are TGCGCCAGCAGCTTGGAGGAGCCTGGGAGGGGCACAGATACGCAGTATTTT. Encoded protein: CASSLEEPGRGTDTQYF. The variable domain in full, with the rest retrieved from reference TRBV5-1 and TRBJ2-3, is KAGVTQTPRYLIKTRGQQVTLSCSPISGHRSVSWYQQTPGQGLQFLFEYFSETQRNKGNFPGRFSGRQFSNSRSEMNVSTLELGDSALYLCASSLEEPGRGTDTQYFGPGTRLTVL.

In regard to this clone: Different DNA sequences within this sample yield the same CDR3. The rearrangement uses TRBV12-3 or TRBV12-4 and TRBJ1-2; unclear D gene. This CDR3 spans 13 amino acids. V was pared by 1 base and J by 2 bases, with 5 bases between. The CDR3 DNA reads TGTGCCAGCAGTTTAGACAGAAACTATGGCTACACCTTC. Its translation is CASSLDRNYGYTF.

This sequence joins TRBV7-2 and TRBJ1-2; possible D gene TRBD1, 5 bases. CDR1 and CDR2 from the germline V gene are SGHTA and FQGNSA. With 1 base removed from V and 7 bases from J, the gap between germline ends came to 16 bases. The CDR3 sequence is 15 residues long. Written as DNA, the CDR3 is TGTGCCAGCAGCTTAGAGGTAGGGGCGATCCGTGGCTACACCTTC. It codes for CASSLEVGAIRGYTF.

This rearrangement joins TRBV20-1 to TRBJ1-2, with D possibly matching TRBD1 (6 bases). CDR3 length equals 14 residues. The ends were cut back, 3 bases at V and 5 bases at J, with 16 bases in the middle. The germline gives CDR1 DFQATT, CDR2 SNEGSKA (reference sequence). This CDR3 reads CSASRLGAWYGYTF. The DNA of the CDR3 is TGCAGTGCTAGTCGTCTGGGGGCTTGGTATGGCTACACCTTC.